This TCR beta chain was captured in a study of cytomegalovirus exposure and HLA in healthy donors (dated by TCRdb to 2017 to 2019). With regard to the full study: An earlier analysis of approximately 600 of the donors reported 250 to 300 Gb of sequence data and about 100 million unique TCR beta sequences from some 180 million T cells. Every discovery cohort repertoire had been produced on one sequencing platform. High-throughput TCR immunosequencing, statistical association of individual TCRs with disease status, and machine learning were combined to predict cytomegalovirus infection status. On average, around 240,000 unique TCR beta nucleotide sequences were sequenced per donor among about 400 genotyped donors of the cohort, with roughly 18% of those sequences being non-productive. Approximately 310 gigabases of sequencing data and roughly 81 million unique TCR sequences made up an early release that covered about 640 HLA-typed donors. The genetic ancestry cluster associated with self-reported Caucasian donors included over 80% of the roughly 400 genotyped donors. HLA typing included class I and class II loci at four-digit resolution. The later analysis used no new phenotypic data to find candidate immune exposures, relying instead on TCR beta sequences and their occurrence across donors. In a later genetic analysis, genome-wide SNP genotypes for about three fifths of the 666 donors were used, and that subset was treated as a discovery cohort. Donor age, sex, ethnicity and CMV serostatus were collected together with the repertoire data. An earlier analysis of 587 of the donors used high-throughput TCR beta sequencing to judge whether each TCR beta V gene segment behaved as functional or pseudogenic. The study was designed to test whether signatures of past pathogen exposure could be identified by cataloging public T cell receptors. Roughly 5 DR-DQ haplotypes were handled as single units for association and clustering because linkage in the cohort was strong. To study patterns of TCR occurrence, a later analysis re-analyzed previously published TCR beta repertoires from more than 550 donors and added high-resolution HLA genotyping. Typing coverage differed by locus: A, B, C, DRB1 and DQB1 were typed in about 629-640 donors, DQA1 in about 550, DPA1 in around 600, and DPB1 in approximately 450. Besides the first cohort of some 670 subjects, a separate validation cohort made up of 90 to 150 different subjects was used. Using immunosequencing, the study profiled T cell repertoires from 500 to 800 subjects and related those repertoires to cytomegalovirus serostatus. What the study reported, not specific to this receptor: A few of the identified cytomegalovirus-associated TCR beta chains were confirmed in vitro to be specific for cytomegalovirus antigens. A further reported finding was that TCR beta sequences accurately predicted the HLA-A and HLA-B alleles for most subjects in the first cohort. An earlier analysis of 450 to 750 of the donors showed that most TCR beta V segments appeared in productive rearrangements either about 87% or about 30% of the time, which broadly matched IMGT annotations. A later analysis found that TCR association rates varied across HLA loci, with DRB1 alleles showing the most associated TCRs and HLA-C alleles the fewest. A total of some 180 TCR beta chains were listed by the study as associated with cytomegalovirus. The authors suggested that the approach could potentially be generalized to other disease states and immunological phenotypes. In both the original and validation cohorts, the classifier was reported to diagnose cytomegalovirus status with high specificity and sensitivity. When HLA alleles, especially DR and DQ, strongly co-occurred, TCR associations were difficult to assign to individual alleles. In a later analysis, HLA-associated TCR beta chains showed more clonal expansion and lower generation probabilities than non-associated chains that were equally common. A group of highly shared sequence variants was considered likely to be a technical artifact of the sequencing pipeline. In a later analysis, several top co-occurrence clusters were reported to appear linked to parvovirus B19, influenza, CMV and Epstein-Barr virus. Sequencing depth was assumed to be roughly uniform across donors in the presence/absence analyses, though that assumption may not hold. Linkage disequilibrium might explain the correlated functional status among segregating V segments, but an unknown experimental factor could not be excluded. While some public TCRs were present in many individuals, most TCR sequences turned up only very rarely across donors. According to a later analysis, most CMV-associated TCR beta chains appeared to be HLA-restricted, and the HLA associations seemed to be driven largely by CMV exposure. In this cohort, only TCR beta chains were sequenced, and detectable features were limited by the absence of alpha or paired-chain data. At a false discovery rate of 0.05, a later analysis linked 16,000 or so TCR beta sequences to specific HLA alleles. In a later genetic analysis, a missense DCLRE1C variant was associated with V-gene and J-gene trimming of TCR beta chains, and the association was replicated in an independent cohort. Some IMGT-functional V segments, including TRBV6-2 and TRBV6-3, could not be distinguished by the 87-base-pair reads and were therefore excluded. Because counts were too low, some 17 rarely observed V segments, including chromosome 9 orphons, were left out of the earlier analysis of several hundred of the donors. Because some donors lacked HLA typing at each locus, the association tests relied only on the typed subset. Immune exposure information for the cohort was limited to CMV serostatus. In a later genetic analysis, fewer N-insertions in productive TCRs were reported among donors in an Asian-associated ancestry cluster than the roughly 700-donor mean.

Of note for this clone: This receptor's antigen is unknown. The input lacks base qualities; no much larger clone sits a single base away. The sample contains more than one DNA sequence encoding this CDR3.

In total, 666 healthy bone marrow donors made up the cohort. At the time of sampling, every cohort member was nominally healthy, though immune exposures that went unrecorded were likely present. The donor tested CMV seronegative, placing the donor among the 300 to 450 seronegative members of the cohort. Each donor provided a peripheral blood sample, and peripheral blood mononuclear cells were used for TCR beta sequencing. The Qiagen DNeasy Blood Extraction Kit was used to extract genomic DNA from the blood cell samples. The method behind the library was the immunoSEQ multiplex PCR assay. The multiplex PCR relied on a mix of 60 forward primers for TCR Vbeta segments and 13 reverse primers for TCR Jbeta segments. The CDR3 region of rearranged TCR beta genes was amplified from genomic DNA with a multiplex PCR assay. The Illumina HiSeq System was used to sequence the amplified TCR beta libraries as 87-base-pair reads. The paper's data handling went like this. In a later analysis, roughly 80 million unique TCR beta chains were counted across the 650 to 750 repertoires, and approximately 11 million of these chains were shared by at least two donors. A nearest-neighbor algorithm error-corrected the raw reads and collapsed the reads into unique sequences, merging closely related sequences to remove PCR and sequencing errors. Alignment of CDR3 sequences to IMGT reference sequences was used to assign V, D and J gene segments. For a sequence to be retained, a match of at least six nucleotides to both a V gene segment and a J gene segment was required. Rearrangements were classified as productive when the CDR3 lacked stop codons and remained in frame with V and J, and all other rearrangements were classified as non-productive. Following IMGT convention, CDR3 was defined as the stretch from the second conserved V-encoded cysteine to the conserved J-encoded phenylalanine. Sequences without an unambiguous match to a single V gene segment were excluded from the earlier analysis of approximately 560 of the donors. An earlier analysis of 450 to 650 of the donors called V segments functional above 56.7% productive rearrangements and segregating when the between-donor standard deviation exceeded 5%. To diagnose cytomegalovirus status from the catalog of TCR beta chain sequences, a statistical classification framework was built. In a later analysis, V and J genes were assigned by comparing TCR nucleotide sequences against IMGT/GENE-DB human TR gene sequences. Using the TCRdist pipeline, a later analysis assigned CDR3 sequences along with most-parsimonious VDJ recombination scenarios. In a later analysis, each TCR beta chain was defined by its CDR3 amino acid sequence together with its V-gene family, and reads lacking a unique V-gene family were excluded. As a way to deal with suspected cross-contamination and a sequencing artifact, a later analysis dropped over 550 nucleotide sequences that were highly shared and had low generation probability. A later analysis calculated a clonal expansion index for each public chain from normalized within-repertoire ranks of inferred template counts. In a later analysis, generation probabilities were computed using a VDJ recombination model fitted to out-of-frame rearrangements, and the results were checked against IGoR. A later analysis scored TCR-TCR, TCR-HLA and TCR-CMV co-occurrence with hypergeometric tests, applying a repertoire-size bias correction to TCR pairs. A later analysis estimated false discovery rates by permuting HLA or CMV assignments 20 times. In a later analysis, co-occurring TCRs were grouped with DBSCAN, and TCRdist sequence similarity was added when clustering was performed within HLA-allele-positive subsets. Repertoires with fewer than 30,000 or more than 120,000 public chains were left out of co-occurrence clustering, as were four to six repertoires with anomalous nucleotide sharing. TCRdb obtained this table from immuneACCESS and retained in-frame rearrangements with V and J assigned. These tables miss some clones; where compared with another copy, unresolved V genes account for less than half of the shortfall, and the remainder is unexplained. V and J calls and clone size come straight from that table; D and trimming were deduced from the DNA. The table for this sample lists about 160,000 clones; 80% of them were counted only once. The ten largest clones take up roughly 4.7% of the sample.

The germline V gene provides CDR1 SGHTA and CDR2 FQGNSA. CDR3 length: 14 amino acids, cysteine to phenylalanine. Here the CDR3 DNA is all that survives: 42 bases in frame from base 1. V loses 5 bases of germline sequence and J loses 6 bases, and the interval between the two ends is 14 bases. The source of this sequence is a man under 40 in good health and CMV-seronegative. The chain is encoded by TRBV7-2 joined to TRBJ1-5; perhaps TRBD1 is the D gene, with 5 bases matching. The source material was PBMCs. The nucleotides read TGTGCCAGCAGCCTCCGGGGGGGAGGTCAGCCCCAGCATTTT. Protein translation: CASSLRGGGQPQHF.